This is a list of T cell receptor beta chains from one sample in a study of cytotoxic CD8 clonotypes in ibrutinib-treated CLL. The data were produced by immunoSEQ multiplex PCR, yet TCRdb's version contains in-frame clones alone and is incomplete. The sample holds about 29,000 clones, approximately 80% seen once. The sample in question was PBMCs, obtained after 36 months of ibrutinib treatment. These TCRs come from a human donor with chronic lymphocytic leukemia. CDR3s include the opening cysteine and the closing phenylalanine or tryptophan. The D gene is left open where the match is weak. Only part of the rows carry a size: once, few, many, or a class if the clone is expanded.

CDR3nt: TGTGCCAGCAGCTTTAAGGACAGAAGCACCTACGAGCAGTACTTC; CDR3aa: CASSFKDRSTYEQYF; d_gene: -; abundance: -; j_gene: TRBJ2-7; v_gene: TRBV13
CDR3nt: TGTGCCAGCAGCGTAGCCCTAGGGACAGGGGGAAGGTTATACGAAAAACTGTTTTTT; CDR3aa: CASSVALGTGGRLYEKLFF; d_gene: TRBD1; abundance: -; j_gene: TRBJ1-4; v_gene: TRBV7-9
CDR3nt: TGTGCCAGCGCCCTTGGGGGGAGCACAGATACGCAGTATTTT; CDR3aa: CASALGGSTDTQYF; d_gene: -; abundance: -; j_gene: TRBJ2-3; v_gene: TRBV6-6
CDR3nt: TGCAGCGCAAGAGGGGTGGGTCACACCGGGGAGCTGTTTTTT; CDR3aa: CSARGVGHTGELFF; d_gene: -; abundance: -; j_gene: TRBJ2-2; v_gene: TRBV29-1
CDR3nt: TGTGCCAGCAGTTACTCGGGCGGCCACATCACCGGGGAGCTGTTTTTT; CDR3aa: CASSYSGGHITGELFF; d_gene: -; abundance: -; j_gene: TRBJ2-2; v_gene: TRBV6-5
CDR3nt: TGTGCCAGCAGCTTAGGTCTCTGGGCCGATTATGGCTACACCTTC; CDR3aa: CASSLGLWADYGYTF; d_gene: -; abundance: -; j_gene: TRBJ1-2; v_gene: TRBV7-2
CDR3nt: TGTGCCAGCAGTTACTCGCCCACCGGGGAGCTGTTTTTT; CDR3aa: CASSYSPTGELFF; d_gene: -; abundance: -; j_gene: TRBJ2-2; v_gene: TRBV6-5
CDR3nt: TGTGCCAGCAGCCCCGACGGGAAAAGCTCCTACAATGAGCAGTTCTTC; CDR3aa: CASSPDGKSSYNEQFF; d_gene: -; abundance: many; j_gene: TRBJ2-1; v_gene: TRBV9
CDR3nt: TGTGCCAGCTCACCCGACGGAAGCTCTGGAAACACCATATATTTT; CDR3aa: CASSPDGSSGNTIYF; d_gene: -; abundance: -; j_gene: TRBJ1-3; v_gene: TRBV18
CDR3nt: TGTGCCAGCAGGGTTGGGGGGCGAAATACTGAAGCTTTCTTT; CDR3aa: CASRVGGRNTEAFF; d_gene: -; abundance: -; j_gene: TRBJ1-1; v_gene: TRBV27
CDR3nt: TGTGCCATCAGTGAGGGACTAGCGGATCTCTCCTACGAGCAGTACTTC; CDR3aa: CAISEGLADLSYEQYF; d_gene: TRBD2; abundance: many; j_gene: TRBJ2-7; v_gene: TRBV10-3
CDR3nt: TGTGCCAGCAGCTACCGGGACAGGCCTCTTGCAGCTTTCTTT; CDR3aa: CASSYRDRPLAAFF; d_gene: TRBD1; abundance: -; j_gene: TRBJ1-1; v_gene: TRBV11-2
CDR3nt: TGCAGCGTTAGGCTTGGAGCCTACACTGAAGCTTTCTTT; CDR3aa: CSVRLGAYTEAFF; d_gene: -; abundance: once; j_gene: TRBJ1-1; v_gene: TRBV29-1
CDR3nt: TGTGCCAGCACCCTGGTCTATGGCTACACCTTC; CDR3aa: CASTLVYGYTF; d_gene: -; abundance: -; j_gene: TRBJ1-2; v_gene: TRBV6-1
CDR3nt: TGTGCCAGCAGCTTGGGGCGGGACACTGAAGCTTTCTTT; CDR3aa: CASSLGRDTEAFF; d_gene: -; abundance: once; j_gene: TRBJ1-1; v_gene: TRBV5-4
CDR3nt: TGTGCCAGCAGTACCTTCGACAGGTCGAACACTGAAGCTTTCTTT; CDR3aa: CASSTFDRSNTEAFF; d_gene: -; abundance: -; j_gene: TRBJ1-1; v_gene: TRBV27
CDR3nt: TGTGCCAGCAGTTTGCTTGGGTCCCTGAACACTGAAGCTTTCTTT; CDR3aa: CASSLLGSLNTEAFF; d_gene: -; abundance: once; j_gene: TRBJ1-1; v_gene: TRBV6-5
CDR3nt: TGTGCCAGCAGTTTAGCCGGGTACTATAATTCACCCCTCCACTTT; CDR3aa: CASSLAGYYNSPLHF; d_gene: -; abundance: -; j_gene: TRBJ1-6; v_gene: TRBV27
CDR3nt: TGTGCCAGCAGCCAGGCCCCCGAAAGCGGCGATACGCAGTATTTT; CDR3aa: CASSQAPESGDTQYF; d_gene: -; abundance: -; j_gene: TRBJ2-3; v_gene: TRBV14
CDR3nt: TGTGCCAGCAGAGGACAGGGGGGTTCTAATGAAAAACTGTTTTTT; CDR3aa: CASRGQGGSNEKLFF; d_gene: TRBD1; abundance: few; j_gene: TRBJ1-4; v_gene: TRBV25-1
CDR3nt: TGTGCCAGCAGCACCACAGGGATCTACGAGCAGTACTTC; CDR3aa: CASSTTGIYEQYF; d_gene: -; abundance: -; j_gene: TRBJ2-7; v_gene: TRBV6-5
CDR3nt: TGTGCCAGTAGTATTGCGGGGCCCCAGCATTTT; CDR3aa: CASSIAGPQHF; d_gene: -; abundance: -; j_gene: TRBJ1-5; v_gene: TRBV19
CDR3nt: TGTGCCAGCAGCTTGGAGACAGGGGAGAGGGGCACTGAAGCTTTCTTT; CDR3aa: CASSLETGERGTEAFF; d_gene: TRBD1; abundance: -; j_gene: TRBJ1-1; v_gene: TRBV5-4
CDR3nt: TGTGCCAGCAGCTTAGCGCGACAGCCTGGGGAGCTGTTTTTT; CDR3aa: CASSLARQPGELFF; d_gene: -; abundance: -; j_gene: TRBJ2-2; v_gene: TRBV7-9
CDR3nt: TGTGCCAGCAGCCAAAGACGGGATAATTCACCCCTCCACTTT; CDR3aa: CASSQRRDNSPLHF; d_gene: -; abundance: -; j_gene: TRBJ1-6; v_gene: TRBV13
CDR3nt: TGTGCCAGCAGGGACGGGACTGAAGCTTTCTTT; CDR3aa: CASRDGTEAFF; d_gene: -; abundance: -; j_gene: TRBJ1-1; v_gene: TRBV28
CDR3nt: TGTGCCAGCAGTGGCCCGGGACAGAACCTTTACGAGCAGTACTTC; CDR3aa: CASSGPGQNLYEQYF; d_gene: TRBD1; abundance: -; j_gene: TRBJ2-7; v_gene: TRBV27
CDR3nt: TGCGCCAGCAGCCAAGATCGATATGCGCGACTGGCTAGCGGGGCCCCCGAGCAGTTCTTC; CDR3aa: CASSQDRYARLASGAPEQFF; d_gene: TRBD2; abundance: -; j_gene: TRBJ2-1; v_gene: TRBV4-1
CDR3nt: TGCGCCAGCAGCTTGGCGATCGCGGGCCCTGTAATGAACACTGAAGCTTTCTTT; CDR3aa: CASSLAIAGPVMNTEAFF; d_gene: -; abundance: -; j_gene: TRBJ1-1; v_gene: TRBV5-1
CDR3nt: TGTGCCAGCAGCCATAGGCTAGCGGGGGAAACAGATACGCAGTATTTT; CDR3aa: CASSHRLAGETDTQYF; d_gene: TRBD2; abundance: -; j_gene: TRBJ2-3; v_gene: TRBV14
CDR3nt: TGCGCCAGCAGCTTCTCCGGGACCTCGAACGAGCAGTACTTC; CDR3aa: CASSFSGTSNEQYF; d_gene: -; abundance: -; j_gene: TRBJ2-7; v_gene: TRBV5-1
CDR3nt: TGTGCCAGCAGCTTGTCGGTGGGGGAGCAGTACTTC; CDR3aa: CASSLSVGEQYF; d_gene: -; abundance: -; j_gene: TRBJ2-7; v_gene: TRBV7-9
CDR3nt: TGTGCCAGCAGTGACCCCCTAGAAGTGTCCTACGAGCAGTACTTC; CDR3aa: CASSDPLEVSYEQYF; d_gene: -; abundance: once; j_gene: TRBJ2-7; v_gene: TRBV25-1
CDR3nt: TGCGCCAGCAGCTTGTCAACAGGCCCTTTGATGAACACTGAAGCTTTCTTT; CDR3aa: CASSLSTGPLMNTEAFF; d_gene: -; abundance: -; j_gene: TRBJ1-1; v_gene: TRBV5-1
CDR3nt: TGCGCCAGCAGCTCCACGGCGGGACTAGCGGGGGGCCTGACCTACGAGCAGTACTTC; CDR3aa: CASSSTAGLAGGLTYEQYF; d_gene: TRBD2; abundance: -; j_gene: TRBJ2-7; v_gene: TRBV5-1
CDR3nt: TGTGCCAGTTCTACCCGGGACAGGGATTACACCTTC; CDR3aa: CASSTRDRDYTF; d_gene: TRBD1; abundance: -; j_gene: TRBJ1-2; v_gene: TRBV2
CDR3nt: TGCGCCAGCAGCCTGACAACAGGGTCTAGCACAGATACGCAGTATTTT; CDR3aa: CASSLTTGSSTDTQYF; d_gene: -; abundance: -; j_gene: TRBJ2-3; v_gene: TRBV4-1
CDR3nt: TGTGCCAGCAGCTTAAGTCCGGGACAAGAGACCCAGTACTTC; CDR3aa: CASSLSPGQETQYF; d_gene: -; abundance: -; j_gene: TRBJ2-5; v_gene: TRBV11-2
CDR3nt: TGCGCCACCAGGGACAGTTTCACAGATACGCAGTATTTT; CDR3aa: CATRDSFTDTQYF; d_gene: TRBD1; abundance: once; j_gene: TRBJ2-3; v_gene: TRBV4-1
CDR3nt: TGTGCCAGCAGCCAGGACAGGGGCGAGAGCTCCTATAATTCACCCCTCCACTTT; CDR3aa: CASSQDRGESSYNSPLHF; d_gene: TRBD1; abundance: -; j_gene: TRBJ1-6; v_gene: TRBV2
CDR3nt: TGTGCCAGCAGGGGAGGATGGGGCACTGAAGCTTTCTTT; CDR3aa: CASRGGWGTEAFF; d_gene: -; abundance: few; j_gene: TRBJ1-1; v_gene: TRBV27
CDR3nt: TGTGCCAGCAGCTTATTCGTGGGGGGGGAAGCTTTCTTT; CDR3aa: CASSLFVGGEAFF; d_gene: -; abundance: few; j_gene: TRBJ1-1; v_gene: TRBV7-8
CDR3nt: TGTGCCAGCAGCCTCAGGATTTCTGGGGCCAACGTCCTGACTTTC; CDR3aa: CASSLRISGANVLTF; d_gene: -; abundance: few; j_gene: TRBJ2-6; v_gene: TRBV7-9
CDR3nt: TGTGCCAGCAGCGATGAGGGGGTTTCCTACAATGAGCAGTTCTTC; CDR3aa: CASSDEGVSYNEQFF; d_gene: -; abundance: -; j_gene: TRBJ2-1; v_gene: TRBV9
CDR3nt: TGCGCCAGCAGCCAAGAGGCAAAACTCCATGGCTACACCTTC; CDR3aa: CASSQEAKLHGYTF; d_gene: -; abundance: once; j_gene: TRBJ1-2; v_gene: TRBV4-3
CDR3nt: TGTGCCAGCTCACCATCAACAGGGGAAGGCTACACCTTC; CDR3aa: CASSPSTGEGYTF; d_gene: TRBD1; abundance: -; j_gene: TRBJ1-2; v_gene: TRBV18
CDR3nt: TGCGCCAGCAGCCGAGAGACGGCGAGCTCCTATAATTCACCCCTCCACTTT; CDR3aa: CASSRETASSYNSPLHF; d_gene: -; abundance: -; j_gene: TRBJ1-6; v_gene: TRBV4-1
CDR3nt: TGTGCCAGCAGCTTAACAGCAGGGCTTAACACCATATATTTT; CDR3aa: CASSLTAGLNTIYF; d_gene: -; abundance: many; j_gene: TRBJ1-3; v_gene: TRBV11-2
CDR3nt: TGCGCCAGCAGCTTATCGGGTAGAGACATTCAGTACTTC; CDR3aa: CASSLSGRDIQYF; d_gene: -; abundance: few; j_gene: TRBJ2-4; v_gene: TRBV5-1
CDR3nt: TGTGCCAGCAGGTCGTACGGGGGGACTGAAGCTTTCTTT; CDR3aa: CASRSYGGTEAFF; d_gene: -; abundance: -; j_gene: TRBJ1-1; v_gene: TRBV5-6
CDR3nt: TGTGCCAGCAGCTTGGCCGGCAGTCCCTCCTACGAGCAGTACTTC; CDR3aa: CASSLAGSPSYEQYF; d_gene: -; abundance: -; j_gene: TRBJ2-7; v_gene: TRBV5-5
CDR3nt: TGCAGCGTCACATTCAGGGGTGGTGAAAAACTGTTTTTT; CDR3aa: CSVTFRGGEKLFF; d_gene: -; abundance: -; j_gene: TRBJ1-4; v_gene: TRBV29-1
CDR3nt: TGTGCCACCAGCGGGGCCTCTGGAAACACCATATATTTT; CDR3aa: CATSGASGNTIYF; d_gene: -; abundance: few; j_gene: TRBJ1-3; v_gene: TRBV15
CDR3nt: TGCGCCAGCAGTGAGTCTCTAAGGACCCAAAGTCTAACTAGGTACTTC; CDR3aa: CASSESLRTQSLTRYF; d_gene: -; abundance: once; j_gene: TRBJ2-7; v_gene: TRBV10-1